The 14 T cell receptor beta chains in this list originate from one sample, sequenced in a study of identical twins. TCRdb reprocessed the 5' RACE reads via MiXCR and lists one record per CDR3 protein. The sample lists 400,000 to 500,000 distinct CDR3 sequences, approximately 18% occurring once. The sample taken for sequencing was naive T cells sorted from blood. Receptors originate from a man aged 45-65 years in good health.

The chain's CDR3 is CASSLIPSGKSEQYF. The DNA of the CDR3 is TGTGCCAGCAGCTTAATCCCTAGCGGGAAGAGTGAGCAGTACTTC. The chain joins TRBV7-2 to TRBJ2-7, with 9 bases aligning to TRBD2. Trimming at V came to 2 bases and at J to 7 bases, leaving 9 bases not matched to a gene. Germline V lookup: CDR1 SGHTA, CDR2 FQGNSA. This CDR3 region has 15 residues.

A few counts support this clonotype. This chain uses TRBV20-1 with TRBJ2-7, with 10 positions matching TRBD2. The CDR3 is made up of 15 amino acids. V shed 2 bases, J shed 0 bases, and the junction held 4 bases outside the gene matches. The V gene's germline CDR1 is DFQATT and CDR2 SNEGSKA (reference sequence). The CDR3 DNA sequence: TGCAGTGCTAGACGCTCTAGCGGGAGCTCCTACGAGCAGTACTTC. This encodes CSARRSSGSSYEQYF.

The chain employs TRBV28 and TRBJ2-5, with 7 positions matching TRBD2. J lost 1 base, V lost 3 bases, and 8 bases had no gene match. Germline V CDR1 and CDR2: MDHEN, SYDVKM. This CDR3 is 16 amino acids long. CDR3 region: CASSFRGRALQETQYF. CDR3 DNA: TGTGCCAGCAGTTTTCGGGGGAGGGCCCTCCAAGAGACCCAGTACTTC.

This clonotype was observed a few times. The rearrangement links TRBV6-5 to TRBJ2-3; 10 bases map to TRBD2. This CDR3 comprises 18 residues. Germline CDR1 is MNHEY and CDR2 is SVGAGI. Unmatched junction bases numbered 10, after V lost 0 bases and J lost 4 bases. CDR3 bases: TGTGCCAGCAGTTACTCTACTAGCGGGGACACAGGGGCAGATACGCAGTATTTT. This gives the protein CASSYSTSGDTGADTQYF.

This clonotype was counted ten times or more. The V and J genes are TRBV6-1 and TRBJ1-2, with D possibly matching TRBD1 (5 bases). In germline, CDR1 is MNHNS, CDR2 SASEGT. Trimming took 6 bases from V and 0 from J, leaving 11 bases between them. The CDR3 extends over 14 amino acids. Here the CDR3 reads CASSSAGANYGYTF. The CDR3 DNA reads as TGTGCCAGCAGCTCAGCGGGGGCTAACTATGGCTACACCTTC.

This clonotype was seen ten or more times. This chain uses TRBV7-8 with TRBJ2-2; D is perhaps TRBD1 (6 bases). The V gene's germline CDR1 is SGHVS and CDR2 FQNEAQ. The CDR3 is 16 residues long. V gave up 6 bases and J gave up 5 bases, with 19 bases separating them. The CDR3 here is CASRPTGTALTGELFF. The CDR3, as DNA: TGTGCCAGCAGACCAACAGGGACGGCTTTGACCGGGGAGCTGTTTTTT.

V gene TRBV4-3 combines with J gene TRBJ2-7; the D gene is possibly TRBD1 (5 bases). The CDR3 has 15 amino acids. Germline values: CDR1 LGHNA, CDR2 YSLEER. V was clipped by 1 base and J by 3 bases, with 13 bases between them. The CDR3 sequence is CASSQAWAGHYEQYF. The CDR3, as DNA: TGCGCCAGCAGCCAAGCATGGGCAGGGCACTACGAGCAGTACTTC.

The table lists this clonotype with many counts. The gene calls are TRBV29-1 and TRBJ2-7; 10 bases line up with TRBD1. Germline V gives CDR1 SQVTM, CDR2 ANQGSEA. The length of the CDR3 is 12 residues. J gave up 4 bases and V 6 bases, and 3 bases lay outside the gene matches. Here the CDR3 reads CSVEGQGYEQYF. For the CDR3, the DNA is TGCAGCGTGGAGGGACAGGGGTACGAGCAGTACTTC.

This chain uses TRBV5-1 with TRBJ1-5, with D possibly TRBD1 on 5 matching bases. The CDR3 length is 15 residues. Germline V lookup: CDR1 SGHRS, CDR2 YFSETQ. Trimming shortened V by 0 bases and J by 4 bases, and 11 bases separated the two germline ends. CDR3 in DNA: TGCGCCAGCAGCTTGGAGGCAGGGCCAAATCAGCCCCAGCATTTT. It is translated as CASSLEAGPNQPQHF.

At least ten counts were recorded for this clonotype. The gene calls are TRBV7-8 and TRBJ1-1; D unresolved. Germline loops: CDR1 SGHVS, CDR2 FQNEAQ. The V end lost 5 bases, the J end lost 0 bases, and 16 bases lay between the germline ends. CDR3 size: 16 residues. CDR3 in amino acids: CASSPFTGKMNTEAFF. The CDR3 DNA is TGTGCCAGCAGCCCGTTCACTGGTAAGATGAACACTGAAGCTTTCTTT.

This clonotype was counted only a few times. The chain links TRBV4-3 to TRBJ2-7, with 10 bases that match TRBD2. Germline V gene data show CDR1 as LGHNA and CDR2 as YSLEER. The junction had 14 bases not matched to a gene; V was cut back by 2 bases and J by 7 bases. The CDR3 has 17 amino acids. The CDR3 is CASSQSRASGRGREQYF. CDR3 nucleotide sequence: TGCGCCAGCAGCCAATCCCGAGCTAGCGGGAGAGGAAGGGAGCAGTACTTC.

At least ten counts were recorded for this clonotype. The chain recombines TRBV7-9 with TRBJ2-7; D gene uncertain. CDR3 length equals 12 residues. V dropped 8 bases and J dropped 5 bases, with 13 bases sitting between them. Germline values: CDR1 SEHNR, CDR2 FQNEAQ (reference sequence). In nucleotides, the CDR3 is TGTGCCAGCTCCAAGGTAGGGAACGAGCAGTACTTC. It codes for CASSKVGNEQYF.

V is TRBV10-3 and J is TRBJ2-5, with 9 bases matching TRBD1. V trimming: 6 bases; J trimming: 7 bases; junction bases outside the gene matches: 9. Germline V gene lookup returns CDR1 ENHRY and CDR2 SYGVKD. The CDR3 extends over 14 amino acids. The CDR3 reads CAIRDTGGSWTQYF. The CDR3, as DNA: TGTGCCATCAGGGACACAGGGGGCAGTTGGACCCAGTACTTC.

This chain uses TRBV6-1 with TRBJ1-2, with D maybe TRBD1 (6 bases). The V gene lost 6 bases and the J gene lost 2 bases, with 10 bases spanning the gap. This CDR3 contains 13 residues. CDR1 and CDR2 from the germline V gene are MNHNS and SASEGT. This CDR3 is CASRSDRNYGYTF. The CDR3 DNA reads as TGTGCCAGCAGATCAGACAGGAACTATGGCTACACCTTC.